This TCR beta chain was recorded in a study of neoadjuvant nivolumab and ipilimumab in lung cancer. Clones were sequenced by immunoSEQ multiplex PCR, and TCRdb holds only the in-frame ones, with some missing. The data contain 18,000 or so clones, roughly 80% of them singletons. CDR1 and CDR2 (germline): MNHEY, SMNVEV (reference sequence). V was pared by 5 bases and J by 7 bases, with 16 bases of the junction left unmatched. CDR3 length: 16 amino acids. This clonotype was sampled from an adult with non-small cell lung cancer. The genes are TRBV27 and TRBJ1-1, with TRBD1 identical over 7 bases. The sample was tumor tissue, taken after neoadjuvant nivolumab, alone or with ipilimumab, at or shortly before surgery. Here the CDR3 reads CASSPRTGPLGYEAFF. The CDR3 DNA sequence: TGTGCCAGCAGTCCCAGGACAGGACCCCTTGGTTATGAAGCTTTCTTT.